The 8 T cell receptor beta chains below were found in one sample sequenced in a study of T cells in narcolepsy (dated by TCRdb to the late 2010s). Library preparation was by the immunoSEQ multiplex PCR assay. Imported from immuneACCESS, the table was reduced by TCRdb to in-frame sequences with V and J called. These copies leave out some clones; in studies compared against another copy, an unresolved V gene accounts for under half, and the cause of the remainder is not known. The sample data list about 25,000 clones, and 70% to 85% of these were observed just once. The leading ten clones occupy 0.71% of the sample. The sample was CD45RA- memory CD4+ T cells from PBMCs. The label giving this sample's cell subset or site can be read as: memory T cells sorted ex vivo from peripheral blood. These receptors were collected from a human donor with narcolepsy.

This clone has only one observation. The chain couples TRBV18 to TRBJ1-5; D ambiguous. The CDR3 length is 13 residues. V lost 2 bases, J lost 3 bases, and 5 bases lay in between. The V gene's germline CDR1 is KGHSH and CDR2 LQKENI. The CDR3 reads CASSPGLNQPQHF. The CDR3 DNA sequence: TGTGCCAGCTCACCAGGCCTCAATCAGCCCCAGCATTTT.

The chain recombines TRBV2 with TRBJ1-1; tentatively, D is TRBD1 (5 bases). The CDR3 covers 13 residues. Germline CDR1 reads SNHLY; CDR2 reads FYNNEI. V lost 7 bases and J lost 1, with 10 bases in between. The CDR3 DNA sequence: TGTGCCAGCAAGCAGGGTCGGAACACTGAAGCTTTCTTT. Its protein product is CASKQGRNTEAFF.

This clone was counted a single time. The chain joins TRBV4-3 to TRBJ2-7; tentative D call: TRBD2 (6 bases). Germline CDR1 is LGHNA and CDR2 is YSLEER. Trimming pared 5 bases from V and 0 bases from J, leaving 23 bases between. CDR3 length: 18 residues. Here the CDR3 DNA reads TGCGCCAGCAGCGTATTACCTGGGGGGACTTCCAGCTCCTACGAGCAGTACTTC. Amino acids: CASSVLPGGTSSSYEQYF.

The genes are TRBV5-4 and TRBJ2-5, with 7 bases that match TRBD1. The DNA matches TRBJ2-7 better at its end, which makes the J call doubtful. From germline, CDR1 is SGHNT and CDR2 YYREEE (reference sequence). CDR3 length: 13 residues. The CDR3 nucleotides are TGTGCCAGCAGCTGGGGACAGTCCTACGAGCAGTACTTC. Its translation: CASSWGQSYEQYF.

The genes are TRBV11-3 and TRBJ2-5, with D unresolved. The CDR3 consists of 14 residues. Germline lookup yields CDR1 SGHNT and CDR2 YENEEA. Trimming left V 1 base short and J 1 base short, with 7 bases between. Here the CDR3 DNA reads TGTGCCAGCAGCTTAGGTTCCATCCAAGAGACCCAGTACTTC. Its translation: CASSLGSIQETQYF.

The chain carries TRBV5-1 and TRBJ1-1; D is undetermined. The CDR3 consists of 13 residues. Germline V gene lookup returns CDR1 SGHRS and CDR2 YFSETQ. V lost 4 bases and J lost 12, with 19 bases in between. The CDR3 sequence is CASSPNSVGLTFF. Written as DNA, the CDR3 is TGCGCCAGCAGCCCTAACAGCGTCGGGTTAACTTTCTTT.

This clone was recorded a few times. V and J are TRBV6-5 and TRBJ2-7; D uncertain. The V gene's germline CDR1 is MNHEY and CDR2 SVGAGI. This CDR3 has 12 residues. V lost 5 bases to trimming and J lost 2 bases, with 7 bases between them. The CDR3 loop reads CASSNLAYEQYF. As DNA, the CDR3 is TGTGCCAGCAGTAATCTAGCCTACGAGCAGTACTTC.

V usage is TRBV5-6 and J usage is TRBJ1-2; D is unresolved. This CDR3 has 13 amino acids. With 4 bases removed from V and 6 bases from J, the gap between germline ends came to 13 bases. Germline V gene lookup returns CDR1 SGHDT and CDR2 YYEEEE. The CDR3 bases are TGTGCCAGCAGCCGCCAAGGAAGGCATGGCTACACCTTC. Its protein product is CASSRQGRHGYTF.